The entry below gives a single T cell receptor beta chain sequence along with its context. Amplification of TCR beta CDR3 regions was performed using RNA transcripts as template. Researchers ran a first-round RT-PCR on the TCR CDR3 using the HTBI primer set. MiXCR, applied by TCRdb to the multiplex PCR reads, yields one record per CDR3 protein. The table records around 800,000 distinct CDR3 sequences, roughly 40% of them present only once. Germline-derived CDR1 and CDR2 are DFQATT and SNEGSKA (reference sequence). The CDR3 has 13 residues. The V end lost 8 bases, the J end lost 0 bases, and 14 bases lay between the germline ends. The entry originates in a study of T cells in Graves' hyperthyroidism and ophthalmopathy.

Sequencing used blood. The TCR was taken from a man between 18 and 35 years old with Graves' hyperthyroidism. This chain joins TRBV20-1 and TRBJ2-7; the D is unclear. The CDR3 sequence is CSSLTGHSYEQYF. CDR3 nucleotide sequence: TGCAGTTCCCTGACTGGGCACTCCTACGAGCAGTACTTC.